The sequence of this T cell receptor beta chain was determined in a study of blood T cell repertoires in COVID-19. Across the whole study: Specimens from acute and convalescent COVID-19 originated in the United States, Italy and Spain. T cells, B-cell-depleted T cells, or PBMCs provided the cDNA or gDNA that served as material.

Germline V gene lookup returns CDR1 KGHDR and CDR2 SFDVKD. This CDR3 comprises 14 residues. V shed 1 base and J 5 bases; nucleotides not matched to a gene: 1. Original handling: Estimates of nucleated cell counts were drawn from the amplification of reference gene primers. The assay was immunoSEQ multiplex PCR, and TCRdb's table has in-frame clones only and misses some. V, J and clone size are those of that table, while D and trimming were read from the DNA. This table has roughly 160,000 clones, about 85% appearing once. The TCR comes from a man aged 55 to 70 with acute or convalescent COVID-19. Material for sequencing was peripheral blood. The genes are TRBV24-1 and TRBJ1-2, with 9 bases matching TRBD1. CDR3 loop: CATSDFGQGYGYTF. As DNA, the CDR3 is TGTGCCACCAGTGATTTCGGACAGGGGTATGGCTACACCTTC.